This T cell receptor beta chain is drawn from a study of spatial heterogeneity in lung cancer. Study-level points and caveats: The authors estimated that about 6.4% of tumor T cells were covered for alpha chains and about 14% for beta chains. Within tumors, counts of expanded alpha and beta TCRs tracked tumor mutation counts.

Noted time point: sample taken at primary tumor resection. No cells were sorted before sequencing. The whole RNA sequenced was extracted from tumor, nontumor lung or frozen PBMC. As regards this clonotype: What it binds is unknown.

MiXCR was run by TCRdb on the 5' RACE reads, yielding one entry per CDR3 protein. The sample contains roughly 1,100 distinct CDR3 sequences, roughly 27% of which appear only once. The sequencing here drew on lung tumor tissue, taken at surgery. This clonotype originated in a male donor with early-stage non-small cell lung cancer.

CDR3 in DNA: TGCGCCAGCAGCTTGGTTATGGACGGCCTCTCCGAGCAGTACTTC. This codes for CASSLVMDGLSEQYF. The V call is TRBV5-1, the J call TRBJ2-7; D unresolved. The CDR3 is 15 residues long. V gave up 0 bases and J gave up 6 bases, with 16 bases separating them. Germline V CDR1 and CDR2: SGHRS, YFSETQ.